Below, 32 T cell receptor beta chains from the same sample are listed, as sequenced in a study of graft-versus-host responses after intestinal transplantation. These receptors have no identified antigens. The protocol was immunoSEQ multiplex PCR, while the TCRdb copy is restricted to in-frame clones and leaves out a portion. The sample holds 88,000 or so clones; about nine tenths are singletons and the top ten take 0.095% to 0.11%. Material: unstimulated CD4+ T cells sorted from spleen or lymph node cells, obtained before intestinal transplant. These receptors came from a human donor who received an intestinal transplant.

The V call is TRBV28, the J call TRBJ1-4; D possibly corresponds to TRBD1 (6 bases). The CDR3 is 11 amino acids. The ends were cut back, 11 bases at V and 6 bases at J, with 10 bases in the middle. CDR1 and CDR2 (germline): MDHEN, SYDVKM. Here the CDR3 reads CAARGYEKLFF. In DNA, the CDR3 is TGTGCCGCCAGGGGATATGAAAAACTGTTTTTT.

This clone appeared once. This chain joins TRBV5-1 and TRBJ2-5; the D gene is possibly TRBD2 (6 bases). The V end lost 4 bases, the J end lost 2 bases, and 12 bases lay between the germline ends. Germline V gene sequence: CDR1 SGHRS, CDR2 YFSETQ. The CDR3 length is 14 residues. The CDR3 bases are TGCGCCAGCAGCCTGGCCAGCGGGCAAGAGACCCAGTACTTC. Protein product: CASSLASGQETQYF.

The genes are TRBV6-6 and TRBJ2-1; weak D call: TRBD2 (6 bases). The germline V and J ends were trimmed by 1 base and 7 bases, with 11 bases remaining between them. Germline V CDR1 and CDR2: MNHNY, SVGAGI (reference sequence). The CDR3 has 14 residues. The DNA of the CDR3 is TGTGCCAGCAGTTACTTCGAGGGAGGTAATGAGCAGTTCTTC. This encodes CASSYFEGGNEQFF.

The chain links TRBV5-4 to TRBJ2-3; 11 bases agree with TRBD1. The J segment lost 5 bases and the V segment lost 7 bases, leaving 6 bases of the junction unmatched. The CDR3 spans 14 residues. Per the germline V gene, CDR1 is SGHNT and CDR2 is YYREEE (reference sequence). The CDR3 reads CASGRTGGGDTQYF. The DNA of the CDR3 is TGTGCCAGCGGCAGGACAGGGGGCGGAGATACGCAGTATTTT.

This clone was detected only once. V is TRBV2 and J is TRBJ1-3; tentative D call: TRBD1 (6 bases). The CDR3 spans 16 residues. Between the trimmed V and J ends, which lost 5 bases and 2 bases, there was a span of 16 bases. The V gene's germline CDR1 is SNHLY and CDR2 FYNNEI. CDR3 in amino acids: CASSKEQGGAGNTIYF. In nucleotides, the CDR3 is TGTGCCAGCAGTAAAGAACAGGGTGGTGCTGGAAACACCATATATTTT.

This rearrangement joins TRBV10-3 to TRBJ1-5, with a possible D match to TRBD1 (5 bases). The CDR3 runs to 15 residues. V was clipped by 0 bases and J by 7 bases, with 13 bases between them. Looked up from germline, CDR1 is ENHRY and CDR2 is SYGVKD. In nucleotides, the CDR3 is TGTGCCATCAGTGAGTCGGGGGGGTTTAGCCAGCCCCAGCATTTT. It specifies CAISESGGFSQPQHF.

This chain joins TRBV21-1 and TRBJ2-5; the table's D call of TRBD2 was not tested on the DNA. TRBV21-1 is a known pseudogene. This CDR3 has 15 residues. The CDR3 coding sequence is TGTGCCAGCAGCAAAGGGAGGCCTAGCGAGGAGACCCAGTACTTC. It is translated as CASSKGRPSEETQYF.

The V and J genes are TRBV5-1 and TRBJ2-1; 7 positions agree with TRBD2. CDR1 is SGHRS and CDR2 is YFSETQ in the germline V gene. This CDR3 region has 14 residues. V shed 0 bases and J 4 bases; nucleotides not matched to a gene: 1. CDR3 coding DNA: TGCGCCAGCAGCTTGGGGGAGGGATACAATGAGCAGTTCTTC. Encoded protein: CASSLGEGYNEQFF.

In this sample, this clone turned up a few times. The chain recombines TRBV6-1 with TRBJ1-4, with unresolved D. V was shortened by 6 bases and J by 5 bases, with 7 bases between the two germline ends. The CDR3 loop spans 12 amino acids. CDR1 is MNHNS and CDR2 is SASEGT in the germline V gene. Here the CDR3 reads CASRRANEKLFF. CDR3 in DNA: TGTGCCAGCAGGAGGGCCAATGAAAAACTGTTTTTT.

The chain joins TRBV5-3 to TRBJ2-6; D is undetermined. TRBV5-3 is an ORF for which the function is uncertain. V lost 2 bases and J lost 0, with 6 bases in between. The CDR3 is 15 residues long. CDR3 loop: CARSFDNSGANVLTF. The CDR3 nucleotides are TGTGCCAGAAGCTTTGACAACTCTGGGGCCAACGTCCTGACTTTC.

This rearrangement joins TRBV6-5 to TRBJ1-6; 9 nucleotides agree with TRBD1. This CDR3 has 16 residues. In germline, CDR1 is MNHEY, CDR2 SVGAGI. J was trimmed by 8 bases and V by 0 bases; bases with no gene match: 5. The CDR3 coding sequence is TGTGCCAGCAGTTACTCGGGACAGGGTGGTCATTCACCCCTCCACTTT. Translated, it gives CASSYSGQGGHSPLHF.

The chain joins TRBV6-5 to TRBJ1-6; tentative D call: TRBD1 (6 bases). CDR3 size: 16 residues. The germline V gene encodes CDR1 MNHEY and CDR2 SVGAGI. V was shortened by 4 bases and J by 7 bases, with 17 bases between the two germline ends. DNA of the CDR3: TGTGCCAGCAGTTTAAACAGGGTTGCACGGAATTCACCCCTCCACTTT. Amino acids: CASSLNRVARNSPLHF.

The J gene is TRBJ1-6, the V gene TRBV5-1; the D gene is possibly TRBD1 (5 bases). V lost 0 bases to trimming and J lost 7 bases, with 11 bases between them. Germline loops: CDR1 SGHRS, CDR2 YFSETQ. This CDR3 comprises 15 residues. CDR3 coding DNA: TGCGCCAGCAGCTTGGCAGGGAATGCAAATTCACCCCTCCACTTT. As protein: CASSLAGNANSPLHF.

The chain joins TRBV14 to TRBJ2-3, with a tentative D call TRBD2 (5 bases). Trimming took 0 bases from V and 5 from J, leaving 12 bases between them. CDR1 and CDR2 from the germline V gene are SGHDN and FVKESK. The CDR3 consists of 15 residues. The chain's CDR3 is CASSQDLAGRDTQYF. CDR3 DNA: TGTGCCAGCAGCCAAGATCTCGCGGGCAGAGATACGCAGTATTTT.

The V and J genes are TRBV7-9 and TRBJ2-3; 9 bases are shared with TRBD1. V trimming: 8 bases; J trimming: 4 bases; junction bases outside the gene matches: 10. Germline V CDR1 and CDR2: SEHNR, FQNEAQ (reference sequence). This CDR3 has 15 residues. Written as DNA, the CDR3 is TGTGCCAGCCTCGGAAGGGACAGGGTTTCAGATACGCAGTATTTT. Translated: CASLGRDRVSDTQYF.

CDR3 coding DNA: TGTGCCAGTAGTATACCGGGACAGTACAATGAGCAGTTCTTC. Residues: CASSIPGQYNEQFF. This rearrangement joins TRBV19 to TRBJ2-1; 7 bases agree with TRBD1. The V and J ends lost 2 bases and 4 bases, in that order; junction bases with no gene match: 2. Per germline, CDR1 LNHDA and CDR2 SQIVND (reference sequence). The CDR3 has 14 residues.

The V call is TRBV5-1, the J call TRBJ2-7; D gene unclear. Per germline, CDR1 SGHRS and CDR2 YFSETQ. The CDR3 runs 12 residues. Trimming pared 2 bases from V and 6 bases from J, leaving 9 bases between. CDR3 loop: CASSFLGTEQYF. Written as DNA, the CDR3 is TGCGCCAGCAGCTTTTTGGGCACCGAGCAGTACTTC.

This clone was observed a single time. The chain recombines TRBV2 with TRBJ2-3; a possible D gene is TRBD1 (5 bases). Germline V gene sequence: CDR1 SNHLY, CDR2 FYNNEI. V lost 1 base and J lost 9, with 8 bases in between. This CDR3 is built from 12 residues. The DNA for the CDR3 is TGTGCCAGCAGTGAAGGACAGTCAACGCAGTATTTT. Encoded protein: CASSEGQSTQYF.

This clone is a singleton in its sample. A read error may produce the germline difference seen at one junction end. The J gene is TRBJ2-3, the V gene TRBV5-6; 7 positions match TRBD2. Germline lookup yields CDR1 SGHDT and CDR2 YYEEEE. This CDR3 has 14 amino acids. The CDR3 coding sequence is TGTGCCAGTAGCTCGAGGCGGGGGACAGATACGCAGTATTTT. Translation gives CASSSRRGTDTQYF.

This sequence joins TRBV2 and TRBJ2-5; TRBD2 matches 8 bases. The J segment lost 0 bases and the V segment lost 5 bases, leaving 5 bases of the junction unmatched. Germline V gives CDR1 SNHLY, CDR2 FYNNEI. This CDR3 is 15 amino acids long. CDR3 nucleotide sequence: TGTGCCAGCAGTATTTGGCGGGGGGACCAAGAGACCCAGTACTTC. Its protein product is CASSIWRGDQETQYF.

The chain joins TRBV19 to TRBJ1-4, with D unclear. This CDR3 contains 17 residues. Trimming stripped 0 bases from V and 0 bases from J, with 11 bases between. Germline CDR1 and CDR2: LNHDA and SQIVND (reference sequence). The CDR3 sequence: CASSIEGRTATNEKLFF. The CDR3 bases are TGTGCCAGTAGTATAGAGGGGAGGACTGCAACTAATGAAAAACTGTTTTTT. Looking up the rest from reference TRBV19 and TRBJ1-4 gives the full variable domain: DGGITQSPKYLFRKEGQNVTLSCEQNLNHDAMYWYRQDPGQGLRLIYYSQIVNDFQKGDIAEGYSVSREKKESFPLTVTSAQKNPTAFYLCASSIEGRTATNEKLFFGSGTQLSVL.

This chain joins TRBV1 and TRBJ1-1. TRBV1 is an annotated pseudogene. The CDR3 is 15 residues long. The CDR3 sequence: CTSSQGPWTGGSAFF. The DNA of the CDR3 is TGCACCAGCAGCCAAGGTCCCTGGACGGGGGGGTCGGCTTTCTTT.

CDR3 DNA sequence: TGTGCCAGCAGCTTAGCCTACGGACAGGGGGCTCGGGGCTACACCTTC. Amino acids: CASSLAYGQGARGYTF. The V call is TRBV11-2, the J call TRBJ1-2; 11 bases are shared with TRBD1. The V segment lost 1 base and the J segment 8 bases; nucleotides outside the gene matches: 9. Germline V lookup: CDR1 SGHAT, CDR2 FQNNGV. The length of the CDR3 is 16 residues.

The chain employs TRBV21-1 and TRBJ2-7; TRBD1 is taken as the D call from the table, unchecked against the DNA. TRBV21-1 is a pseudogene locus. This CDR3 comprises 12 residues. The chain's CDR3 is CASRAQGYEQYF. Here the CDR3 DNA reads TGTGCCAGCAGGGCACAGGGCTACGAGCAGTACTTC.

This clone was seen more than once but under ten times. The chain recombines TRBV2 with TRBJ1-3, with 8 nucleotides matching TRBD1. CDR1 and CDR2 from the germline V gene are SNHLY and FYNNEI. V trimming: 8 bases; J trimming: 6 bases; junction bases outside the gene matches: 9. This CDR3 spans 14 amino acids. DNA of the CDR3: TGTGCCAGCCTTCCCCGGGACAGGCAAAACACCATATATTTT. This translates into CASLPRDRQNTIYF.

The J gene is TRBJ1-4, the V gene TRBV29-1, with D tentatively TRBD1 (5 bases). Germline loops: CDR1 SQVTM, CDR2 ANQGSEA. This CDR3 contains 15 residues. V was cut by 4 bases and J by 7 bases, with 19 bases left in between. This CDR3 reads CSVAKSRQFSEKLFF. Here the CDR3 DNA reads TGCAGCGTTGCGAAAAGCCGACAGTTCAGTGAAAAACTGTTTTTT.

The genes are TRBV2 and TRBJ2-1; 10 bases are a match to TRBD2. There are 15 residues in the CDR3. The ends lost 7 bases at V and 10 bases at J; junction bases unmatched: 13. Looked up from germline, CDR1 is SNHLY and CDR2 is FYNNEI. The CDR3 sequence: CASIVGLAGVGEQFF. The CDR3 DNA reads TGTGCCAGCATAGTCGGCCTAGCGGGGGTCGGGGAGCAGTTCTTC.

This rearrangement joins TRBV7-2 to TRBJ2-1; 7 nucleotides line up with TRBD2. After removal of 1 base from V and 1 base from J, the junction contained 4 bases not matched to a gene. The CDR3 runs 16 residues. The germline CDR1 and CDR2 sequences are SGHTA and FQGNSA. CDR3 sequence reads: CASSLVGSGSYNEQFF. For the CDR3, the DNA is TGTGCCAGCAGCTTAGTGGGTAGCGGGTCCTACAATGAGCAGTTCTTC. The full variable domain, rest sourced from reference TRBV7-2 and TRBJ2-1, is GAGVSQSPSNKVTEKGKDVELRCDPISGHTALYWYRQSLGQGLEFLIYFQGNSAPDKSGLPSDRFSAERTGGSVSTLTIQRTQQEDSAVYLCASSLVGSGSYNEQFFGPGTRLTVL.

This clone has a handful of counts. The rearrangement joins TRBV5-6 to TRBJ2-7; D is unclear. The germline V gene has CDR1 SGHDT and CDR2 YYEEEE. The CDR3 is 11 amino acids. V was cut by 4 bases and J by 3 bases, with 5 bases left in between. The CDR3: CASSAYYEQYF. For the CDR3, the DNA is TGTGCCAGCAGCGCCTACTACGAGCAGTACTTC. Drawing the rest from reference TRBV5-6 and TRBJ2-7, the complete variable domain is DAGVTQSPTHLIKTRGQQVTLRCSPKSGHDTVSWYQQALGQGPQFIFQYYEEEERQRGNFPDRFSGHQFPNYSSELNVNALLLGDSALYLCASSAYYEQYFGPGTRLTVT.

The chain recombines TRBV9 with TRBJ2-3; TRBD2 aligns across 12 bases. The ends lost 3 bases at V and 7 bases at J; junction bases unmatched: 9. The CDR3 length is 16 residues. Germline values: CDR1 SGDLS, CDR2 YYNGEE. The CDR3 DNA reads as TGTGCCAGCAGCGCCCACCCTAGCGGGGGGGCTTATACGCAGTATTTT. It yields the protein CASSAHPSGGAYTQYF.

This chain links TRBV9 with TRBJ2-5; TRBD2 aligns across 7 bases. Germline lookup yields CDR1 SGDLS and CDR2 YYNGEE. The CDR3 is 14 amino acids. The ends lost 4 bases at V and 5 bases at J; junction bases unmatched: 8. The CDR3 DNA reads TGTGCCAGCAGCCCCCGGCTAGCGGTGGAGACCCAGTACTTC. It is translated as CASSPRLAVETQYF.

V gene TRBV9 combines with J gene TRBJ2-1, with 8 nucleotides matching TRBD1. CDR1 SGDLS and CDR2 YYNGEE come from the germline V gene. The J segment lost 10 bases and the V segment lost 2 bases, leaving 5 bases of the junction unmatched. This CDR3 spans 13 amino acids. The DNA for the CDR3 is TGTGCCAGCAGCGTCCAGGGGGCGGGAGAGCAGTTCTTC. It translates to CASSVQGAGEQFF. Full variable domain (missing parts from reference TRBV9 and TRBJ2-1): DSGVTQTPKHLITATGQRVTLRCSPRSGDLSVYWYQQSLDQGLQFLIQYYNGEERAKGNILERFSAQQFPDLHSELNLSSLELGDSALYFCASSVQGAGEQFFGPGTRLTVL.